The TCR beta chain under discussion was sequenced for a study of blood T cell repertoires in COVID-19. This clone showed up just once. Distinct nucleotide sequences in the sample also encode this CDR3. Assay used: immunoSEQ multiplex PCR; TCRdb lists only in-frame clones, some missing. The sample contains fewer than 200,000 clones, roughly 80% of which appear only once. The germline CDR1 and CDR2 sequences are SGHRS and YFSETQ. The V segment lost 4 bases and the J segment 2 bases; nucleotides outside the gene matches: 3. The CDR3 contains 15 residues. Sequences were obtained from peripheral blood. The chain carries TRBV5-1 and TRBJ1-5; the match to TRBD1 covers 10 bases. This receptor was identified in a man aged 55 to 70 with acute or convalescent COVID-19. Here the CDR3 DNA reads TGCGCCAGCAGCCTAGGACAGGGGGGCAATCAGCCCCAGCATTTT. Protein: CASSLGQGGNQPQHF.